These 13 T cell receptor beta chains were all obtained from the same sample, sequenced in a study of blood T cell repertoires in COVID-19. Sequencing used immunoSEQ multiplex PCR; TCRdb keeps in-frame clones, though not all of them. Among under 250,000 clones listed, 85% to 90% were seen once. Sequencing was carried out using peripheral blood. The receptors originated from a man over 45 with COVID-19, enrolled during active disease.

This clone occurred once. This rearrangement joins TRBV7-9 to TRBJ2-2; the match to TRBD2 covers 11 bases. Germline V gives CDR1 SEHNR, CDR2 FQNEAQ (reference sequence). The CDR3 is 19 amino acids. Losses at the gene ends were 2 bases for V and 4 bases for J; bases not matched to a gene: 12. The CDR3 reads CASSLTGLAGGSVTGELFF. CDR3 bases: TGTGCCAGCAGCTTAACGGGGCTAGCGGGAGGTTCGGTCACCGGGGAGCTGTTTTTT.

The CDR3 loop reads CASSSEPYEQYF. The CDR3 region has the DNA TGCGCCAGCAGCTCTGAGCCCTACGAGCAGTACTTC. The chain joins TRBV5-1 to TRBJ2-7; D not certain. The CDR3 sequence is 12 residues long. CDR1 is SGHRS, CDR2 YFSETQ, per germline. Trimming took 3 bases from V and 2 from J, leaving 6 bases between them.

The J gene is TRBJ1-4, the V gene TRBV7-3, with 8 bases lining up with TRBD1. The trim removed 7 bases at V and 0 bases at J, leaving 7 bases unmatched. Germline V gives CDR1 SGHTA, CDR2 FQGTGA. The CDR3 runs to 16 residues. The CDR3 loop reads CASIGQGLATNEKLFF. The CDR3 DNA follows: TGTGCCAGCATCGGACAGGGACTTGCAACTAATGAAAAACTGTTTTTT.

The CDR3 sequence is CASSPRLAGGPTDTQYF. The CDR3 DNA is TGTGCCAGCAGCCCGCGACTAGCGGGGGGGCCAACAGATACGCAGTATTTT. This chain links TRBV3-1 (or the pseudogene TRBV3-2) with TRBJ2-3; 14 bases map to TRBD2. V was clipped by 4 bases and J by 3 bases; unmatched bases: 6. The CDR3 loop spans 17 amino acids. CDR1 LGHDT and CDR2 YNNKEL come from the germline V gene (reference sequence).

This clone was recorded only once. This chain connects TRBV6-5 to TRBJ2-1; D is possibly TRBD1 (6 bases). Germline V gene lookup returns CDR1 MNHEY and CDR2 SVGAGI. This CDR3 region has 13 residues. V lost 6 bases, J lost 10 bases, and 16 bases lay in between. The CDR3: CASRKWDIREQFF. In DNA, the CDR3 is TGTGCCAGCAGAAAATGGGACATCAGGGAGCAGTTCTTC.

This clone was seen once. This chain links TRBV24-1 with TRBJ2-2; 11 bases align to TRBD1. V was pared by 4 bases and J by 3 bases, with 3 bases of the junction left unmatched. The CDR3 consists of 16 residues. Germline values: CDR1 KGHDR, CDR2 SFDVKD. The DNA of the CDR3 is TGTGCCACCAGTGAATCGGGACAGGGGGACACCGGGGAGCTGTTTTTT. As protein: CATSESGQGDTGELFF.

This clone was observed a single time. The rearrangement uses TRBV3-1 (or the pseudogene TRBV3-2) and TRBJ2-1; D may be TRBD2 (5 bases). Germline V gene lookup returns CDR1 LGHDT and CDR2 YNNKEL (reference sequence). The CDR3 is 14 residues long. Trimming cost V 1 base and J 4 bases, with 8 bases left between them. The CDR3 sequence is CASSQAGSYNEQFF. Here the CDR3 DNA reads TGTGCCAGCAGCCAAGCGGGATCTTACAATGAGCAGTTCTTC.

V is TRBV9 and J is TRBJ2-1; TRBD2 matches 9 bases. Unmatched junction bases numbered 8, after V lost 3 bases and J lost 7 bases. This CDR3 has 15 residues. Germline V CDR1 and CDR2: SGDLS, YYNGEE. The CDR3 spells CASSGGTSPLNEQFF. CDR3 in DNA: TGTGCCAGCAGCGGAGGGACTAGCCCCCTGAATGAGCAGTTCTTC.

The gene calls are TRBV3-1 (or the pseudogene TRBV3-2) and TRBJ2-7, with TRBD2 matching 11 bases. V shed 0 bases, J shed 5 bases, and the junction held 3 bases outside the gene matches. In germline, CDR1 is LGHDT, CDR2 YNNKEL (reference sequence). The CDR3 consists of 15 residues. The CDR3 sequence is CASSQDPSGGNEQYF. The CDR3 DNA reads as TGTGCCAGCAGCCAAGATCCTAGCGGGGGGAACGAGCAGTACTTC.

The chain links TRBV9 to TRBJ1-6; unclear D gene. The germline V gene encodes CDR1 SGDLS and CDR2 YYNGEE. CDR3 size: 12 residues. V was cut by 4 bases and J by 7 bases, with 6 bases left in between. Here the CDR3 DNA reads TGTGCCAGCAGCCCCGGGAATTCACCCCTCCACTTT. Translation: CASSPGNSPLHF.

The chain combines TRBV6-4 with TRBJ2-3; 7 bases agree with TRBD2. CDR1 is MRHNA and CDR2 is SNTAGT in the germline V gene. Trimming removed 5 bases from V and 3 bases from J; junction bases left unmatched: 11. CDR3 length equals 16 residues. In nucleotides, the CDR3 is TGTGCCAGCAGTCCCAGTGAGCGGGATGGGACAGATACGCAGTATTTT. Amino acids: CASSPSERDGTDTQYF.

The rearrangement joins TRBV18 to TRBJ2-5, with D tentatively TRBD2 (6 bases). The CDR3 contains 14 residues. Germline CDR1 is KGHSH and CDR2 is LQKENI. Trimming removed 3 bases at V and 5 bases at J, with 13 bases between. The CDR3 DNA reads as TGTGCCAGCTCACCTTCCGGGACTTGGGAGACCCAGTACTTC. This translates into CASSPSGTWETQYF.

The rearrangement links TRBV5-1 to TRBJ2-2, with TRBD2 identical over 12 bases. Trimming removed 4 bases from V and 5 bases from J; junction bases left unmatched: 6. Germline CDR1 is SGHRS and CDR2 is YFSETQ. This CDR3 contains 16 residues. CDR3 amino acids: CASSPLAGGPTGELFF. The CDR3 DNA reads TGCGCCAGCAGCCCTCTAGCGGGGGGGCCTACCGGGGAGCTGTTTTTT.